The 26 T cell receptor beta chains below all came from one sample that was sequenced in a study of blood T cell repertoires in COVID-19. Profiling relied on immunoSEQ multiplex PCR, and the TCRdb table lists in-frame clones only, not all of them. The table shows fewer than 200,000 clones, with approximately 74% occurring only once. What was sequenced was peripheral blood. The origin of the receptors is a woman of 80 years or more with acute or convalescent COVID-19.

The V call is TRBV6-6, the J call TRBJ1-1; TRBD1 agrees at 8 bases. The trim removed 2 bases at V and 5 bases at J, leaving 7 bases unmatched. The germline V gene encodes CDR1 MNHNY and CDR2 SVGAGI (reference sequence). This CDR3 has 15 residues. CDR3 nucleotide sequence: TGTGCCAGCAGTTACCAAGGACAGGGAGGGACTGAAGCTTTCTTT. Encoded protein: CASSYQGQGGTEAFF.

This chain joins TRBV29-1 and TRBJ2-5, with a weak D call TRBD2 (6 bases). The V and J ends lost 3 bases and 1 base respectively, with 9 bases between them. CDR3 length: 13 amino acids. CDR1 SQVTM and CDR2 ANQGSEA come from the germline V gene. The CDR3 DNA sequence: TGCAGCGTTGACGGTAGCGGCCAAGAGACCCAGTACTTC. Translation gives CSVDGSGQETQYF.

Comment on this clone: The same CDR3 can be traced to other DNA sequences in this sample. The chain recombines TRBV18 with TRBJ1-5; D is undetermined. V was clipped by 6 bases and J by 7 bases, with 10 bases between them. This CDR3 spans 12 amino acids. Germline CDR1 KGHSH, CDR2 LQKENI. CDR3: CASSPAGQPQHF. In DNA form, the CDR3 reads TGTGCCAGCTCCCCAGCGGGCCAGCCCCAGCATTTT. The full variable domain, with the rest looked up from reference TRBV18 and TRBJ1-5, is NAGVMQNPRHLVRRRGQEARLRCSPMKGHSHVYWYRQLPEEGLKFMVYLQKENIIDESGMPKERFSAEFPKEGPSILRIQQVVRGDSAAYFCASSPAGQPQHFGDGTRLSIL.

This clone was detected a few times. The chain joins TRBV7-9 to TRBJ2-3, with D possibly being TRBD1 (6 bases). V dropped 2 bases and J dropped 0 bases, with 12 bases sitting between them. Per germline, CDR1 SEHNR and CDR2 FQNEAQ (reference sequence). The CDR3 consists of 16 residues. The CDR3 reads CASSLRSQGSTDTQYF. CDR3 bases: TGTGCCAGCAGCTTAAGAAGTCAGGGGAGCACAGATACGCAGTATTTT.

The rearrangement links TRBV5-1 to TRBJ2-3; tentatively, D is TRBD2 (6 bases). The CDR3 contains 15 residues. V lost 2 bases and J lost 8, with 18 bases in between. Germline values: CDR1 SGHRS, CDR2 YFSETQ. The CDR3 coding sequence is TGCGCCAGCAGCTTAGCTGGGAGGCCCCCCGGTACGCAGTATTTT. This sequence encodes CASSLAGRPPGTQYF.

The chain combines TRBV4-2 with TRBJ2-3, with D tentatively TRBD1 (5 bases). The CDR3 runs 16 residues. V lost 4 bases to trimming and J lost 2 bases, with 16 bases between them. From germline, CDR1 is LGHNA and CDR2 YNFKEQ. This chain's CDR3 is CASSPIDDRDTDTQYF. CDR3 nucleotides: TGTGCCAGCAGCCCAATTGACGACAGAGACACAGATACGCAGTATTTT.

The chain has TRBV28 and TRBJ1-4; tentative D call: TRBD1 (6 bases). This CDR3 has 14 amino acids. Germline V gives CDR1 MDHEN, CDR2 SYDVKM. V lost 6 bases and J lost 8, with 16 bases in between. CDR3 DNA: TGTGCCAGCAGCAGGGGAGGGGATAAGGAAAAACTGTTTTTT. Protein sequence: CASSRGGDKEKLFF. Together with reference TRBV28 and TRBJ1-4, the CDR3 gives the full variable domain: DVKVTQSSRYLVKRTGEKVFLECVQDMDHENMFWYRQDPGLGLRLIYFSYDVKMKEKGDIPEGYSVSREKKERFSLILESASTNQTSMYLCASSRGGDKEKLFFGSGTQLSVL.

J is TRBJ2-1 and V is TRBV6-5, with D possibly being TRBD1 (5 bases). This CDR3 contains 15 residues. Germline CDR1 is MNHEY and CDR2 is SVGAGI. With 5 bases removed from V and 6 bases from J, the gap between germline ends came to 17 bases. DNA of the CDR3: TGTGCCAGCAGTCGCGGCTGGGGCCCAAGCAATGAGCAGTTCTTC. It specifies CASSRGWGPSNEQFF.

The genes are TRBV28 and TRBJ1-1, with 7 nucleotides matching TRBD1. This CDR3 contains 15 residues. The junction had 7 bases not matched to a gene; V was cut back by 5 bases and J by 1 base. Per the germline V gene, CDR1 is MDHEN and CDR2 is SYDVKM. The CDR3 reads CASSPWDRKNTEAFF. The CDR3, as DNA: TGTGCCAGCAGTCCCTGGGACAGAAAGAACACTGAAGCTTTCTTT.

V usage is TRBV27 and J usage is TRBJ2-7; 15 bases map to TRBD2. The CDR3 sequence is 15 residues long. V lost 5 bases to trimming and J lost 6 bases; unmatched junction nucleotides: 5. From germline, CDR1 is MNHEY and CDR2 SMNVEV (reference sequence). The CDR3 loop is CASSPGLAGGSEQYF. The CDR3 DNA sequence: TGTGCCAGCAGTCCAGGACTAGCGGGAGGGTCCGAGCAGTACTTC.

The rearrangement uses TRBV4-2 and TRBJ2-7; 7 positions agree with TRBD2. After removal of 0 bases from V and 6 bases from J, the junction contained 14 bases not matched to a gene. Germline values: CDR1 LGHNA, CDR2 YNFKEQ. There are 17 residues in the CDR3. The CDR3 loop reads CASSQDIRDRAGTEQYF. Written as DNA, the CDR3 is TGTGCCAGCAGCCAAGATATCAGGGACCGAGCGGGGACCGAGCAGTACTTC.

V usage is TRBV7-9 and J usage is TRBJ1-2; D ambiguous. The CDR3 contains 13 residues. Germline V gene sequence: CDR1 SEHNR, CDR2 FQNEAQ (reference sequence). Trimming took off 0 bases at V and 8 bases at J, with 10 bases between the two ends. The CDR3 loop is CASSLAARVGYTF. In nucleotides, the CDR3 is TGTGCCAGCAGCTTAGCCGCCCGGGTAGGCTACACCTTC. Full variable domain (missing parts from reference TRBV7-9 and TRBJ1-2): DTGVSQNPRHKITKRGQNVTFRCDPISEHNRLYWYRQTLGQGPEFLTYFQNEAQLEKSRLLSDRFSAERPKGSFSTLEIQRTEQGDSAMYLCASSLAARVGYTFGSGTRLTVV.

The chain combines TRBV25-1 with TRBJ2-1; TRBD2 is a possible D gene (6 bases). The germline V gene has CDR1 MGHDK and CDR2 SYGVNS. CDR3 size: 14 residues. Deletions cut 5 bases from V and 0 bases from J, with 8 bases between. For the CDR3, the DNA is TGTGCCAGCAGTCTAGCGATCTCCTACAATGAGCAGTTCTTC. It yields the protein CASSLAISYNEQFF.

Worth noting for this clone: Different DNA sequences within this sample yield the same CDR3. The V and J genes are TRBV7-9 and TRBJ1-2; D is unresolved. V lost 5 bases and J lost 6, with 10 bases in between. The CDR3 is 12 amino acids. Germline loops: CDR1 SEHNR, CDR2 FQNEAQ (reference sequence). The CDR3 region is CASSLGLDGYTF. In nucleotides, the CDR3 is TGTGCCAGCAGCCTAGGGCTCGATGGCTACACCTTC.

The chain recombines TRBV4-2 with TRBJ2-3; D ambiguous. The germline V gene encodes CDR1 LGHNA and CDR2 YNFKEQ. This CDR3 has 14 residues. V was trimmed by 5 bases and J by 3 bases, leaving 12 bases between them. In nucleotides, the CDR3 is TGTGCCAGCAGCAAACTCCTAGGTACAGATACGCAGTATTTT. Protein product: CASSKLLGTDTQYF.

The V gene is TRBV2, the J gene TRBJ2-1; 9 positions match TRBD2. CDR3 length: 15 amino acids. Germline CDR1 and CDR2: SNHLY and FYNNEI. After removal of 5 bases from V and 9 bases from J, the junction contained 11 bases not matched to a gene. CDR3 nucleotides: TGTGCCAGCAGTCCCGGGACTAGCAGAGTTACTGAGCAGTTCTTC. Its protein product is CASSPGTSRVTEQFF.

Remarks on this clone: The junction and the germline gene differ at one end; a read error may be behind it. The chain joins TRBV19 to TRBJ1-6; D gene ambiguous. Germline loops: CDR1 LNHDA, CDR2 SQIVND (reference sequence). This CDR3 spans 13 amino acids. This CDR3 reads CASSVEVRGPLHF. The CDR3 nucleotides read TGTGCCAGTAGTGTAGAGGTGCGCGGGCCCCTCCACTTT.

This clone was detected only a few times. The chain links TRBV5-1 to TRBJ1-4, with TRBD1 matching over 8 bases. V lost 1 base to trimming and J lost 5 bases; unmatched junction nucleotides: 7. The CDR3 sequence is 16 residues long. Germline loops: CDR1 SGHRS, CDR2 YFSETQ. The CDR3 region has the DNA TGCGCCAGCAGCTTGCTAGGGGACAGGCCAAATGAAAAACTGTTTTTT. Its protein product is CASSLLGDRPNEKLFF.

In this sample, this clone turned up once. The chain combines TRBV4-3 with TRBJ2-7, with 8 nucleotides matching TRBD2. The germline V gene has CDR1 LGHNA and CDR2 YSLEER. Trimming cost V 0 bases and J 4 bases; bases outside gene matches: 5. CDR3 length: 15 residues. The CDR3 DNA reads TGCGCCAGCAGCCAAGACGCTAGCGGGCTTTACGAGCAGTACTTC. This translates into CASSQDASGLYEQYF.

In its sample, this clone was seen a few times. The gene calls are TRBV24-1 and TRBJ1-5; TRBD1 matches at 7 bases. The CDR3 is made up of 16 amino acids. The V gene end was trimmed by 4 bases and the J gene end by 4 bases; junction bases not matched to a gene: 9. CDR1 is KGHDR and CDR2 is SFDVKD in the germline V gene. The CDR3 DNA reads as TGTGCCACCAGTGACCCCCGGGACAGTCCTAATCAGCCCCAGCATTTT. This translates into CATSDPRDSPNQPQHF.

The chain joins TRBV9 to TRBJ1-6; 8 nucleotides match TRBD1. Germline CDR1 reads SGDLS; CDR2 reads YYNGEE. CDR3 size: 14 residues. V was clipped by 3 bases and J by 9 bases; unmatched bases: 5. CDR3 residues: CASSGRGHGSPLHF. DNA of the CDR3: TGTGCCAGCAGCGGCAGGGGGCACGGTTCACCCCTCCACTTT.

This clone has a single count. The chain employs TRBV28 and TRBJ1-4; D might be TRBD1 (5 bases). There are 15 residues in the CDR3. CDR1 and CDR2 (germline): MDHEN, SYDVKM. V was shortened by 2 bases and J by 6 bases, with 13 bases between the two germline ends. The CDR3 loop reads CASSLRQGGDEKLFF. The CDR3 bases are TGTGCCAGCAGTTTAAGGCAGGGAGGCGATGAAAAACTGTTTTTT.

This sequence joins TRBV14 and TRBJ2-1; a possible D gene is TRBD2 (6 bases). CDR3 length: 16 amino acids. The V gene lost 6 bases and the J gene lost 3 bases, with 18 bases spanning the gap. In germline, CDR1 is SGHDN, CDR2 FVKESK. This chain's CDR3 is CASSSSGRRLYNEQFF. The CDR3, as DNA: TGTGCCAGCAGTTCGAGCGGGCGCCGTCTCTACAATGAGCAGTTCTTC.

This chain joins TRBV21-1 and TRBJ1-2; TRBD1 is taken as the D call from the table, unchecked against the DNA. TRBV21-1 is classified as a pseudogene. CDR3 length: 17 amino acids. CDR3 loop: CASSADRGTGDRPGYTF. In nucleotides, the CDR3 is TGTGCCAGCAGCGCAGATCGGGGGACAGGGGACCGGCCTGGCTACACCTTC.

The chain's CDR3 is CASSQDTGGDTQYF. Here the CDR3 DNA reads TGCGCCAGCAGCCAAGATACCGGTGGAGATACGCAGTATTTT. The chain is built from TRBV4-3 and TRBJ2-3; D call uncertain. In germline, CDR1 is LGHNA, CDR2 YSLEER. This CDR3 comprises 14 residues. V was clipped by 0 bases and J by 5 bases, with 9 bases between them.

The table lists this clone with a few counts. The V gene is TRBV5-6, the J gene TRBJ1-2, with 10 bases matching TRBD1. CDR3 size: 16 residues. Trimming took 3 bases from V and 7 from J; bases not matched to a gene: 12. Germline lookup yields CDR1 SGHDT and CDR2 YYEEEE. CDR3 sequence (DNA): TGTGCCAGCAGCTCCGGGGACAGGGGACGAGTGAGTGGCTACACCTTC. This translates into CASSSGDRGRVSGYTF.